This T cell receptor (beta chain) is drawn from a study of cytomegalovirus exposure and HLA in healthy donors. Germline V gene sequence: CDR1 MDHEN, CDR2 SYDVKM. The V gene lost 8 bases and the J gene lost 5 bases, with 18 bases spanning the gap. The CDR3 contains 15 residues. This PCR relied on a set of 60 Vbeta primers and 13 Jbeta primers. Here immunoSEQ multiplex PCR was the method, and the copy in TCRdb shows in-frame clones only, minus some. The sample yields under 200,000 clones, over 65% seen once. Study conclusions and caveats: Presence/absence analyses treated sequencing depth as roughly uniform across donors.

Concerning this clone: Its antigen is not identified.

Sequenced input: PBMCs. This clonotype was sampled from a female donor in good health and CMV-seronegative. The V call is TRBV28, the J call TRBJ2-2; D unresolved. This chain's CDR3 is CASRPALSRTGELFF. As DNA, the CDR3 is TGTGCCAGCCGTCCAGCTTTAAGCAGGACCGGGGAGCTGTTTTTT.